This TCR beta chain was sequenced in a study of blood T cell repertoires in COVID-19 (TCRdb year 2020). Looking at the study overall: The collaborator samples originated in the United States, Italy and Spain and spanned the acute and convalescent phases of COVID-19. The prospective study material was composed of cDNA or gDNA derived from T cells, B-cell-depleted T cells, or PBMCs. The dataset comprised deeply sampled blood TCRbeta repertoires from subjects exposed to, actively infected with, or recovered from COVID-19. The repertoires were released in a freely available public database meant as a resource for research on the immune response to SARS-CoV-2. The samples were drawn from two sources: the first 160 participants of the ongoing ImmuneRACE study, and approximately 1,300 subjects contributed by 6 global collaborators. Sample metadata almost always included a de-identified subject ID, COVID-19 status, age in years and sex. HLA class I and class II types, where available, came from metadata supplied by the sample provider rather than from assay-based typing. Broad study findings and their caveats: The quantity of clinical and demographic metadata differed by source and by participant and was supplied without curation.

The CDR3 numbers 16 residues from cysteine through phenylalanine. CDR3 DNA is the only sequence kept; it has 48 bases, read in frame from the first base. The germline V gene supplies CDR1 KGHSH and CDR2 LQKENI. Trimming accounts for 4 bases at V and 0 bases at J, while the number of junction bases matched to no gene is 6. Enrolling through a virtual design, the prospective study's participants ranged in age from about 18 to 89 years and lived across roughly 24 United States geographic areas. In the prospective study, cohorts were assigned on the basis of participant-reported clinical history obtained from a screening survey and a study questionnaire. Recovered participants in ImmuneRACE Cohort 3 were defined by two consecutive negative NP/OP PCR tests, clearance by a healthcare professional, or resolution of symptoms. In the prospective study, mobile phlebotomists collected whole blood, serum and a nasopharyngeal or oropharyngeal swab from each participant. Over an approximately two-month period, participants in the prospective study had the option of providing additional blood draws and questionnaires. Prospective study blood samples were shipped either frozen or at room temperature before DNA extraction.

A word on this clone: The target of this receptor is not known. No qualities accompany the bases; no much larger clone lies one base away.

TCRbeta CDR3 regions were amplified from genomic DNA by means of the immunoSEQ Assay, a bias-controlled multiplex PCR. As for the authors' bioinformatics: Within the assay, amplification of reference gene primers was used to estimate how many nucleated cells each sample contained. To quantify the absolute abundance of each unique TCRbeta CDR3 rearrangement, sequence reads were collapsed and filtered. For each sample, productive Simpson clonality was calculated as the square root of Simpson's diversity index across productive rearrangements. The table comes from immuneACCESS by way of TCRdb, which keeps in-frame sequences with V and J called. Part of the clones is missing from these tables; in studies checked, under half for an unresolved V gene and the rest for unknown reasons. For V, J and clone size, that table is used; D and trimming come from the DNA. Within this sample are more than 300,000 clones, with more than 85% of them counted one time only. The ten largest clones represent roughly 18% of the sample.

Sequenced material: PBMCs or T cells enriched from blood (not recorded which). This clonotype was sampled from a young woman who had recovered from COVID-19. Rearrangement joined TRBV18 to TRBJ2-1, with 7 middle bases fitting TRBD2. The sequenced DNA is TGTGCCAGCTCACTATCTAGCGGCTCCTCCTACAATGAGCAGTTCTTC. Its translation reads: CASSLSSGSSYNEQFF.